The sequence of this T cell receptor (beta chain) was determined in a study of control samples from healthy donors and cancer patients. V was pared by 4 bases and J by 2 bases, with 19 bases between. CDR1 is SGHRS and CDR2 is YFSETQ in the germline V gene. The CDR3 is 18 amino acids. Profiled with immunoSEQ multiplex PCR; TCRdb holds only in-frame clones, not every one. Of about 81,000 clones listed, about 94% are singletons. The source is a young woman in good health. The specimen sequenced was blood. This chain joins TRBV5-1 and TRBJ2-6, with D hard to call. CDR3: CASSPLERLATGANVLTF. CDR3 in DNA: TGCGCCAGCAGCCCCTTGGAGAGGCTGGCGACTGGGGCCAACGTCCTGACTTTC.